The entry that follows covers one T cell receptor beta chain sequence. Assay: immunoSEQ multiplex PCR; the TCRdb copy retains only in-frame clones and omits some. The repertoire has over 3,000 clones, roughly four fifths of them found once; the top ten carry 20% to 25%. This sample was included in a study of primary melanoma T cells and metastatic recurrence. Sample: melanoma tumor tissue. The sequence was obtained from a human donor with melanoma.

CDR3 sequence reads: CASSQDLGGNSPLHF. The CDR3 DNA sequence: TGTGCCAGCAGCCAAGATCTCGGGGGTAATTCACCCCTCCACTTT. V is TRBV14 and J is TRBJ1-6, with D perhaps TRBD1 (5 bases). Germline lookup yields CDR1 SGHDN and CDR2 FVKESK. Trimming took off 0 bases at V and 6 bases at J, with 9 bases between the two ends. There are 15 residues in the CDR3. The whole variable domain, remainder taken from reference TRBV14 and TRBJ1-6, is EAGVTQFPSHSVIEKGQTVTLRCDPISGHDNLYWYRRVMGKEIKFLLHFVKESKQDESGMPNNRFLAERTGGTYSTLKVQPAELEDSGVYFCASSQDLGGNSPLHFGNGTRLTVT.